This paragraph covers one T cell receptor beta chain sequence. The antigen is undetermined. TCRdb's copy holds only in-frame clones and misses some; the assay was immunoSEQ multiplex PCR. The table includes about 68,000 clones, roughly 78% detected once. The data belong to a study of a mutant IDH1 vaccine in newly diagnosed glioma. On the study more broadly: An approximately 62% male, about 38% female split and a mean age of approximately 40 years characterized treated patients. Before enrollment, patients got radiotherapy alone, temozolomide alone, or mostly the combination.

Stated time point: baseline, week 1 (first vaccination visit). The treatment denotes: pre-vaccination baseline after standard-of-care therapy. CDR1 SGHRS and CDR2 YFSETQ come from the germline V gene. This CDR3 comprises 12 residues. Trimming left V 0 bases short and J 11 bases short, with 11 bases between. The study's findings and limits: Most patients, 93.3%, showed vaccine-induced immune responses. Among top peripheral T cell clonotypes, changes seemed unrelated to pseudoprogression.

The chain joins TRBV5-1 to TRBJ1-1; D may be TRBD1 (6 bases). Sequenced material: PBMCs, taken from a glioma patient treated with radiotherapy, temozolomide or both. The receptor was isolated from a man aged 50 or older with glioma. The DNA for the CDR3 is TGCGCCAGCAGCTTGGCGAAGGGGGTGGCTTTCTTT. Translating gives CASSLAKGVAFF.